This entry lists 20 T cell receptor beta chains sequenced from one sample in a study of control samples from healthy donors and cancer patients. Generated by immunoSEQ multiplex PCR, the TCRdb table keeps only in-frame clones and is missing some. The table includes roughly 120,000 clones, roughly 91% detected once. Material: PBMCs. All receptors come from a man aged 50 or older with head and neck cancer.

The rearrangement uses TRBV4-1 and TRBJ1-1, with a tentative D call TRBD1 (6 bases). The CDR3 sequence is 16 residues long. In germline, CDR1 is MGHRA, CDR2 YSYEKL. V was trimmed by 3 bases and J by 4 bases, leaving 18 bases between them. CDR3 sequence reads: CASSQSPGLRGTEAFF. CDR3 sequence (DNA): TGCGCCAGCAGCCAGTCCCCGGGCCTCAGGGGCACTGAAGCTTTCTTT.

V gene TRBV6-2 or TRBV6-3 combines with J gene TRBJ1-1, with D hard to call. From germline, CDR1 is MNHEY and CDR2 SVGEGT. The CDR3 runs 16 residues. Deletions cut 2 bases from V and 1 base from J, with 14 bases between. Written as DNA, the CDR3 is TGTGCCAGCAGTTACGGTGCCCCCGTGCCGAACACTGAAGCTTTCTTT. Translated: CASSYGAPVPNTEAFF.

This chain connects TRBV18 to TRBJ1-1; D uncertain. The CDR3 has 16 amino acids. V dropped 4 bases and J dropped 0 bases, with 15 bases sitting between them. CDR1 is KGHSH, CDR2 LQKENI, per germline. The CDR3 DNA follows: TGTGCCAGCTCACTAACGGGAAGCAGCCTGAACACTGAAGCTTTCTTT. Amino acid sequence: CASSLTGSSLNTEAFF.

The chain carries TRBV9 and TRBJ2-2; either TRBD1 or TRBD2 may fit D (5 bases each). V was clipped by 4 bases and J by 0 bases, with 10 bases between them. This CDR3 has 15 residues. Germline V lookup: CDR1 SGDLS, CDR2 YYNGEE. CDR3 nucleotides: TGTGCCAGCAGCCCGGGACGGACGAACACCGGGGAGCTGTTTTTT. It codes for CASSPGRTNTGELFF.

The chain links TRBV7-9 to TRBJ2-7; either TRBD1 or TRBD2 may supply D (5 bases each). Germline V lookup: CDR1 SEHNR, CDR2 FQNEAQ (reference sequence). Between the trimmed V and J ends, which lost 1 base and 5 bases, there was a span of 15 bases. The CDR3 is made up of 15 amino acids. CDR3: CASSLDPGQLNEQYF. The CDR3 nucleotides are TGTGCCAGCAGCTTAGATCCGGGGCAACTAAACGAGCAGTACTTC.

The V call is TRBV6-2 or TRBV6-3, the J call TRBJ2-7; the D is unclear. The CDR3 is made up of 11 amino acids. Trimming took off 7 bases at V and 0 bases at J, with 4 bases between the two ends. Germline lookup yields CDR1 MNHEY and CDR2 SVGEGT. CDR3 DNA: TGTGCCAGCACCCCCTCCTACGAGCAGTACTTC. This encodes CASTPSYEQYF.

Comment on this clone: The same CDR3 arises from other DNA sequences in this sample as well. The V call is TRBV19, the J call TRBJ1-2; D is undetermined. Germline V gene sequence: CDR1 LNHDA, CDR2 SQIVND (reference sequence). The V end was cut by 1 base, the J end by 8 bases, with 8 bases between. The length of the CDR3 is 12 residues. The CDR3 reads CASSIGARGYTF. The CDR3 DNA follows: TGTGCCAGTAGTATAGGGGCTCGGGGCTACACCTTC.

This clone was seen once. The chain joins TRBV18 to TRBJ2-3; no firm D call. Germline V gives CDR1 KGHSH, CDR2 LQKENI. This CDR3 has 15 amino acids. Trimming left V 1 base short and J 0 bases short, with 8 bases between. The CDR3 DNA is TGTGCCAGCTCACCACGGCAGCGAAGCACAGATACGCAGTATTTT. The encoded protein is CASSPRQRSTDTQYF.

This chain uses TRBV6-2 or TRBV6-3 with TRBJ2-1, with D maybe TRBD2 (6 bases). V was trimmed by 2 bases and J by 9 bases, leaving 17 bases between them. Germline lookup yields CDR1 MNHEY and CDR2 SVGEGT. This CDR3 is built from 15 residues. The CDR3 sequence: CASSYRSRGRFEQFF. DNA for the CDR3: TGTGCCAGCAGTTACAGGAGCCGGGGGAGGTTTGAGCAGTTCTTC.

The chain combines TRBV5-5 with TRBJ1-6; D gene ambiguous. This CDR3 has 15 amino acids. The germline V gene encodes CDR1 SGHKS and CDR2 YYEKEE (reference sequence). V was cut by 4 bases and J by 0 bases, with 8 bases left in between. CDR3 in DNA: TGTGCCAGCAGCACTACGAGCTCCTATAATTCACCCCTCCACTTT. This encodes CASSTTSSYNSPLHF.

This clone was seen once. The chain couples TRBV20-1 to TRBJ1-2, with TRBD1 matching over 7 bases. The CDR3 runs 11 residues. The V gene end was trimmed by 5 bases and the J gene end by 6 bases; junction bases not matched to a gene: 3. Per the germline V gene, CDR1 is DFQATT and CDR2 is SNEGSKA (reference sequence). CDR3 loop: CSAYRGNGYTF. The CDR3 coding sequence is TGCAGTGCTTACAGGGGCAATGGCTACACCTTC.

The rearrangement uses TRBV6-5 and TRBJ1-1, with D maybe TRBD1 (5 bases). CDR1 and CDR2 (germline): MNHEY, SVGAGI. V lost 6 bases and J 5 bases, leaving 13 bases between the germline ends. This CDR3 region has 13 residues. CDR3 nucleotide sequence: TGTGCCAGCAGGCCCAGGGTTAGGACTGAAGCTTTCTTT. Protein product: CASRPRVRTEAFF.

The chain joins TRBV3-1 (or the pseudogene TRBV3-2) to TRBJ2-4; 12 bases are a match to TRBD1. V shed 3 bases, J shed 6 bases, and the junction held 15 bases outside the gene matches. From germline, CDR1 is LGHDT and CDR2 YNNKEL (reference sequence). CDR3 length: 19 amino acids. Here the CDR3 DNA reads TGTGCCAGCAGCCACGTAGGCGTGTGGGACAGGGGGCTGGGAAACATTCAGTACTTC. Protein sequence: CASSHVGVWDRGLGNIQYF.

This clone came up a few times. The limits of the CDR3 on the DNA are not certain, so only TCRdb's listed CDR3 is given. This chain joins TRBV12-3 or TRBV12-4 and TRBJ2-7; the table's TRBD2 call for D was not verified on the DNA. The CDR3 comprises 11 residues, both ends counted. The chain's CDR3 is CASSSSGEQYF.

The CDR3 is CASSLQGRTDTQYF. The CDR3 nucleotides are TGTGCCAGCAGCTTGCAGGGGCGCACAGATACGCAGTATTTT. The rearrangement joins TRBV5-4 to TRBJ2-3, with a possible D match to TRBD1 (6 bases). This CDR3 is built from 14 residues. Germline values: CDR1 SGHNT, CDR2 YYREEE (reference sequence). Deletions cut 1 base from V and 1 base from J, with 7 bases between.

The genes are TRBV6-5 and TRBJ1-2; a possible D gene is TRBD1 (5 bases). CDR1 is MNHEY, CDR2 SVGAGI, per germline. This CDR3 comprises 15 residues. V was pared by 0 bases and J by 2 bases, with 10 bases between. The CDR3 protein is CASSYSNGANYGYTF. The CDR3 region has the DNA TGTGCCAGCAGTTACTCGAACGGGGCAAACTATGGCTACACCTTC.

CDR3 DNA sequence: TGTGCCAGCAGCTTAAACGGTGGATCGAGCTCCTACAATGAGCAGTTCTTC. Encoded protein: CASSLNGGSSSYNEQFF. The J gene is TRBJ2-1, the V gene TRBV7-3; D remains unclear. The CDR3 totals 17 residues. The germline CDR1 and CDR2 sequences are SGHTA and FQGTGA. V lost 1 base to trimming and J lost 0 bases, with 13 bases between them.

About this clone itself: Relative to the germline gene, one junction end is altered; a read error may explain this. This chain links TRBV7-2 with TRBJ2-4; D possibly corresponds to TRBD2 (5 bases). Looked up from germline, CDR1 is SGHTA and CDR2 is FQGNSA. This CDR3 contains 12 residues. The chain's CDR3 is CASSLAGGLQYF. CDR3 sequence (DNA): TGTGCCAGCAGCCTAGCCGGCGGCCTTCAGTACTTC.

V usage is TRBV9 and J usage is TRBJ1-6; D possibly corresponds to TRBD1 (6 bases). CDR3 length equals 15 residues. Germline V gene lookup returns CDR1 SGDLS and CDR2 YYNGEE. The ends were cut back, 0 bases at V and 5 bases at J, with 9 bases in the middle. CDR3 amino acids: CASSVEGHNNSPLHF. The CDR3 DNA reads as TGTGCCAGCAGCGTAGAGGGACATAATAATTCACCCCTCCACTTT.

Points on this clone: The junction differs from germline at one of its ends, possibly a read error. The gene calls are TRBV28 and TRBJ2-2, with unresolved D. The germline V gene has CDR1 MDHEN and CDR2 SYDVKM. This CDR3 region has 13 residues. CDR3 region: CASSLWATGELFF. In DNA, the CDR3 is TGTGCCAGCAGTCTATGGGCAACCGGGGAGCTGTTTTTT.